The T cell receptor beta chain under discussion was sequenced for a study of blood T cell repertoires in COVID-19. Study background: The United States, Italy and Spain were the sources of the acute and convalescent COVID-19 samples. PBMCs, B-cell-depleted T cells, or T cells provided the cDNA or gDNA that made up the material.

This study enrolled people aged roughly 18 to 90 from around 26 US geographic areas. Germline V gene lookup returns CDR1 SNHLY and CDR2 FYNNEI. V shed 4 bases and J 1 base; nucleotides not matched to a gene: 4. The CDR3 sequence is 16 residues long. Profiled with immunoSEQ multiplex PCR; TCRdb holds only in-frame clones, not every one. Of around 450,000 clones listed, 87% are singletons. The origin of this receptor is a woman between 18 and 29 years old who had recovered from COVID-19. Sequencing was carried out using PBMCs or T cells enriched from blood (not recorded which). The J gene is TRBJ1-5, the V gene TRBV2; 10 nucleotides line up with TRBD1. Here the CDR3 reads CASSGSDRGSNQPQHF. The CDR3 coding sequence is TGTGCCAGCAGTGGTTCGGACAGGGGGAGCAATCAGCCCCAGCATTTT.